The present TCR beta chain was sequenced within a study of CD8 T cells in ankylosing spondylitis. Whole-study results and caveats: With a CD8+ phenotype, disease-linked clones were relatively rare in peripheral blood. Within ankylosing spondylitis blood, a TCR beta motif made up of under 10 highly homologous variants appeared to be characteristic. Within matched ankylosing spondylitis synovial fluid, disease-linked clones were reportedly significantly enriched.

A single record per CDR3 protein comes from TCRdb applying MiXCR to the 5' RACE reads. The data hold roughly 350,000 distinct CDR3 sequences, with around 8% observed a single time. This clonotype was observed a few times. Antigen specificity is unknown. The V end lost 3 bases, the J end lost 7 bases, and 9 bases lay between the germline ends. The CDR3 has 11 residues. CDR1 and CDR2 from the germline V gene are DFQATT and SNEGSKA (reference sequence). This receptor was identified in a male donor with ankylosing spondylitis. The sample was blood, either unsorted or a sorted T cell fraction (not recorded which). This rearrangement joins TRBV20-1 to TRBJ1-1; D is undetermined. The CDR3 nucleotides are TGCAGTGCTAGGAGGCGAGGTGAAGCTTTCTTT. Amino acids: CSARRRGEAFF.